One sample yielded the 8 T cell receptor beta chains listed below, sequenced in a study of early T cells in non-severe SARS-CoV-2 infection. TCRdb called the 5' RACE reads again in MiXCR, with one record for every CDR3 protein. The profile shows 70,000 to 95,000 distinct CDR3 sequences, roughly 14% of them singletons. The material sequenced was whole blood. The source of these receptors is an adult who was a healthcare worker with PCR-confirmed SARS-CoV-2 infection or an uninfected control (not recorded which).

This clonotype was observed at least ten times. The genes are TRBV5-1 and TRBJ1-1; no clear D. The CDR3 contains 11 residues. V lost 0 bases, J lost 5 bases, and 2 bases lay in between. Germline V lookup: CDR1 SGHRS, CDR2 YFSETQ. DNA of the CDR3: TGCGCCAGCAGCTTGGGTACTGAAGCTTTCTTT. The encoded protein is CASSLGTEAFF.

The chain carries TRBV5-1 and TRBJ2-3, with unresolved D. The length of the CDR3 is 14 residues. Trimming took off 1 base at V and 2 bases at J, with 8 bases between the two ends. Germline V gives CDR1 SGHRS, CDR2 YFSETQ. This CDR3 is CASSLSQTTDTQYF. The CDR3 DNA reads as TGCGCCAGCAGCTTGTCACAGACCACAGATACGCAGTATTTT.

This clonotype was picked up a small number of times. This sequence joins TRBV4-2 and TRBJ1-1; D gene ambiguous. Trimming shortened V by 0 bases and J by 6 bases, and 14 bases separated the two germline ends. The CDR3 has 15 residues. CDR1 and CDR2 from the germline V gene are LGHNA and YNFKEQ. CDR3 sequence: CASSQEGRSNAEAFF. As DNA, the CDR3 is TGTGCCAGCAGCCAAGAAGGCAGGTCCAACGCTGAAGCTTTCTTT.

The chain uses TRBV7-2 and TRBJ2-3; D uncertain. This CDR3 contains 15 residues. Germline assignment: CDR1 SGHTA and CDR2 FQGNSA. Deletions cut 2 bases from V and 4 bases from J, with 13 bases between. CDR3 in DNA: TGTGCCAGCAGCTTACCAGGAATTATGCCAGATACGCAGTATTTT. It specifies CASSLPGIMPDTQYF.

A few counts support this clonotype. This sequence joins TRBV7-2 and TRBJ2-3; 8 bases match TRBD1. The V gene's germline CDR1 is SGHTA and CDR2 FQGNSA. Losses at the gene ends were 3 bases for V and 1 base for J; bases not matched to a gene: 6. This CDR3 is 16 amino acids long. The CDR3 here is CASSFQGARGTDTQYF. The CDR3 DNA sequence: TGTGCCAGCAGCTTTCAGGGGGCGCGGGGCACAGATACGCAGTATTTT.

The chain recombines TRBV28 with TRBJ1-1; 9 bases are a match to TRBD1. Germline CDR1 MDHEN, CDR2 SYDVKM. The length of the CDR3 is 15 residues. V lost 6 bases to trimming and J lost 9 bases; unmatched junction nucleotides: 14. In nucleotides, the CDR3 is TGTGCCAGCAGGGGGACAGGGCAAGTTCTCAGCCAAGCTTTCTTT. The encoded protein is CASRGTGQVLSQAFF.

This clonotype came up a few times. One end of the junction is discordant with germline, which a read error may explain. The V and J genes are TRBV2 and TRBJ1-1, with 9 nucleotides matching TRBD1. There are 11 residues in the CDR3. The germline gives CDR1 SNHLY, CDR2 FYNNEI. The CDR3 DNA is TGTGCCAGCAGTCCACAGGGGGCGGCTTTTTTT. Encoded protein: CASSPQGAAFF.

This clonotype was counted only a few times. The chain couples TRBV6-1 to TRBJ1-2; D is uncertain. This CDR3 is 13 amino acids long. V was shortened by 2 bases and J by 6 bases, with 10 bases between the two germline ends. Germline CDR1 and CDR2: MNHNS and SASEGT. The CDR3 DNA sequence: TGTGCCAGCAGTGAATCCGGTTTGGATGGCTACACCTTC. This gives the protein CASSESGLDGYTF.